This TCR beta chain was identified in a study of Graves' ophthalmopathy and Graves' hyperthyroidism. The authors amplified TCR beta CDR3 regions from RNA transcripts. First-round RT-PCR used HTBI primers; second-round multiplex PCR followed. TCRdb independently ran MiXCR on the multiplex PCR reads; one entry per CDR3 protein. The sample has roughly 600,000 distinct CDR3 sequences, about 35% seen once. Per the germline V gene, CDR1 is MNHNY and CDR2 is SVGAGI (reference sequence). The CDR3 is made up of 17 amino acids. The V gene end was trimmed by 4 bases and the J gene end by 0 bases; junction bases not matched to a gene: 11.

This chain connects TRBV6-6 to TRBJ2-7, with 8 bases aligning to TRBD2. The sample was peripheral blood or thyroid tissue (not recorded which). This clonotype originated in an adult man with Graves' hyperthyroidism. Written as DNA, the CDR3 is TGTGCCAGCAGTTCGCACTCCGGGACTAGGCTCTCCTACGAGCAGTACTTC. Translation gives CASSSHSGTRLSYEQYF.